This passage covers 31 T cell receptor beta chains from one sample sequenced in a study of response to subunit inactivated influenza vaccine. MiXCR, run by TCRdb on the RT-PCR reads, gives a single entry per CDR3 protein. Of roughly 170,000 distinct CDR3 sequences in the sample, around a tenth were seen once. The sample was non-naive T cells sorted from PBMCs, taken on the day of vaccination. The source of these receptors is a man aged 45-60 years who received an inactivated influenza vaccine.

This clonotype was picked up many times. CDR3 sequence reads: CASSLTTGYNEQFF. The CDR3 coding sequence is TGTGCCAGCAGCCTGACAACGGGGTACAATGAGCAGTTCTTC. The J gene is TRBJ2-1, the V gene TRBV11-2; tentative D call: TRBD2 (5 bases). The V gene's germline CDR1 is SGHAT and CDR2 FQNNGV. CDR3 size: 14 residues. Trimming removed 5 bases from V and 4 bases from J, with 12 bases in between.

The sample holds many counts of this clonotype. The V gene is TRBV7-2, the J gene TRBJ2-3; tentative D call: TRBD2 (5 bases). Trimming shortened V by 8 bases and J by 3 bases, and 15 bases separated the two germline ends. Germline CDR1 SGHTA, CDR2 FQGNSA. The length of the CDR3 is 14 residues. The CDR3 bases are TGTGCCAGCGCCCGGGATCTCGGGACAGATACGCAGTATTTT. The encoded protein is CASARDLGTDTQYF.

This clonotype was seen repeatedly, ten times or more. This chain connects TRBV11-2 to TRBJ2-6; D is possibly TRBD1 (6 bases). Between the trimmed V and J ends, which lost 4 bases and 1 base, there was a span of 8 bases. The germline CDR1 and CDR2 sequences are SGHAT and FQNNGV. This CDR3 is built from 15 residues. In nucleotides, the CDR3 is TGTGCCAGCAGCTCACAGGGTTCTGGGGCCAACGTCCTGACTTTC. Protein: CASSSQGSGANVLTF.

The V gene is TRBV7-9, the J gene TRBJ1-2; D call uncertain. Germline CDR1 SEHNR, CDR2 FQNEAQ (reference sequence). V lost 2 bases and J 2 bases, leaving 6 bases between the germline ends. This CDR3 spans 13 amino acids. CDR3 coding DNA: TGTGCCAGCAGCTTACGGAACAACTATGGCTACACCTTC. This translates into CASSLRNNYGYTF.

Only a few counts were recorded for this clonotype. CDR3 coding DNA: TGCAGTGCTAGATTCTGGCTAGCGGGAGGGAAGAACGAGCAGTACTTC. Amino acid sequence: CSARFWLAGGKNEQYF. The genes are TRBV20-1 and TRBJ2-7; 12 bases line up with TRBD2. Germline V CDR1 and CDR2: DFQATT, SNEGSKA (reference sequence). The J segment lost 5 bases and the V segment lost 2 bases, leaving 10 bases of the junction unmatched. This CDR3 has 16 residues.

This chain uses TRBV2 with TRBJ2-5, with D uncertain. CDR3 length: 13 residues. V gave up 1 base and J gave up 4 bases, with 7 bases separating them. Germline assignment: CDR1 SNHLY and CDR2 FYNNEI. Written as DNA, the CDR3 is TGTGCCAGCAGTGAAGAGAGGAGAGAGACCCAGTACTTC. Translating it yields CASSEERRETQYF.

A few counts support this clonotype. The gene calls are TRBV10-2 and TRBJ2-5; TRBD2 matches at 9 bases. CDR1 is WSHSY, CDR2 SAAADI, per germline. The CDR3 is 13 residues long. Unmatched junction bases numbered 6, after V lost 8 bases and J lost 5 bases. The chain's CDR3 is CASGGGAWETQYF. In DNA, the CDR3 is TGCGCCAGCGGCGGGGGGGCCTGGGAGACCCAGTACTTC.

This clonotype was seen repeatedly, ten times or more. The V call is TRBV20-1, the J call TRBJ1-4; the D gene is possibly TRBD1 (6 bases). Germline-derived CDR1 and CDR2 are DFQATT and SNEGSKA (reference sequence). V lost 3 bases, J lost 3 bases, and 17 bases lay in between. The CDR3 loop spans 16 amino acids. The CDR3 reads CSASGRGLTSNEKLFF. CDR3 nucleotide sequence: TGCAGTGCTAGCGGCCGGGGGCTGACCTCTAATGAAAAACTGTTTTTT.

A few counts support this clonotype. The CDR3, as DNA: TGCGCCAGCAGCCAGGAGGGACTAGCGGGGTATAATGAGCAGTTCTTC. Translated, it gives CASSQEGLAGYNEQFF. J is TRBJ2-1 and V is TRBV4-3; 13 nucleotides match TRBD2. Germline V gene sequence: CDR1 LGHNA, CDR2 YSLEER. V dropped 3 bases and J dropped 7; count of bases not matched to a gene: 6. The CDR3 is 16 residues long.

CDR3 loop: CASSNSGVRGQPQHF. The CDR3 DNA follows: TGTGCCAGCAGCAACTCAGGGGTACGGGGACAGCCCCAGCATTTT. V is TRBV6-2 or TRBV6-3 and J is TRBJ1-5; TRBD1 is a possible D gene (6 bases). CDR1 and CDR2 (germline): MNHEY, SVGEGT. The V end lost 6 bases, the J end lost 7 bases, and 19 bases lay between the germline ends. The CDR3 consists of 15 residues.

The genes are TRBV10-1 and TRBJ1-2, with D possibly matching TRBD1 (5 bases). The V and J ends lost 0 bases and 5 bases respectively, with 16 bases between them. CDR3 length equals 16 residues. Germline CDR1 WNHNN, CDR2 SYGVQD (reference sequence). The CDR3 DNA reads as TGCGCCAGCAGTGAGTCGCTTGCGCAGGGAATTTATGGCTACACCTTC. Its translation: CASSESLAQGIYGYTF.

This clonotype was found a few times. The chain has TRBV5-1 and TRBJ2-7; D may be TRBD1 or TRBD2 (5 bases each). This CDR3 is 14 amino acids long. From germline, CDR1 is SGHRS and CDR2 YFSETQ. Trimming took 4 bases from V and 3 from J, leaving 14 bases between them. The CDR3 nucleotides read TGCGCCAGCAGCCCGGGACCGGCGAACTACGAGCAGTACTTC. This gives the protein CASSPGPANYEQYF.

CDR3 in amino acids: CASRKQASNQPQHF. The CDR3 DNA is TGCGCCAGCAGGAAACAGGCTAGCAATCAGCCCCAGCATTTT. V and J are TRBV10-2 and TRBJ1-5, with D tentatively TRBD1 (5 bases). CDR3 length: 14 amino acids. In germline, CDR1 is WSHSY, CDR2 SAAADI. Trimming removed 6 bases from V and 0 bases from J, with 9 bases in between.

This clonotype was seen a few times. The V gene is TRBV20-1, the J gene TRBJ1-5; D may be TRBD1 (5 bases). V gave up 5 bases and J gave up 3 bases, with 11 bases separating them. The germline V gene encodes CDR1 DFQATT and CDR2 SNEGSKA (reference sequence). The length of the CDR3 is 13 residues. The CDR3 DNA follows: TGCAGTGCTCCTCGGGGACCCAATCAGCCCCAGCATTTT. Protein: CSAPRGPNQPQHF.

This clonotype was picked up a small number of times. The V call is TRBV12-3 or TRBV12-4, the J call TRBJ2-2; D assignment may be TRBD1 or TRBD2 (6 bases each). CDR3 length: 13 amino acids. V was trimmed by 3 bases and J by 7 bases, leaving 9 bases between them. CDR3 protein: CASSFRGVGELFF. CDR3 nucleotides: TGTGCCAGCAGTTTTAGGGGGGTCGGGGAGCTGTTTTTT.

The CDR3 loop reads CASRGGGTMGRTGELFF. CDR3 nucleotides: TGTGCCAGCAGGGGAGGGGGGACGATGGGTCGAACCGGGGAGCTGTTTTTT. V and J are TRBV7-2 and TRBJ2-2; tentatively, D is TRBD2 (7 bases). Trimming removed 6 bases from V and 5 bases from J, with 22 bases in between. This CDR3 spans 17 amino acids. Germline CDR1 is SGHTA and CDR2 is FQGNSA.

This clonotype was observed at least ten times. The genes are TRBV20-1 and TRBJ1-2; D remains unclear. The CDR3 has 13 amino acids. The germline V and J ends were trimmed by 6 bases and 3 bases, with 14 bases remaining between them. Germline V lookup: CDR1 DFQATT, CDR2 SNEGSKA (reference sequence). CDR3 protein: CSARRLRDYGYTF. DNA for the CDR3: TGCAGTGCCAGGCGACTAAGGGACTATGGCTACACCTTC.

This clonotype was recorded at least ten times. The chain employs TRBV7-9 and TRBJ2-3, with 11 bases aligning to TRBD2. The V gene end was trimmed by 5 bases and the J gene end by 4 bases; junction bases not matched to a gene: 8. Germline CDR1 SEHNR, CDR2 FQNEAQ (reference sequence). The CDR3 consists of 16 residues. DNA of the CDR3: TGTGCCAGCAGCACCCGACTAGCGGGGAGGGCAGATACGCAGTATTTT. Its protein product is CASSTRLAGRADTQYF. The variable domain in full, with the rest retrieved from reference TRBV7-9 and TRBJ2-3, is DTGVSQNPRHKITKRGQNVTFRCDPISEHNRLYWYRQTLGQGPEFLTYFQNEAQLEKSRLLSDRFSAERPKGSFSTLEIQRTEQGDSAMYLCASSTRLAGRADTQYFGPGTRLTVL.

This clonotype was picked up a small number of times. The V gene is TRBV7-8, the J gene TRBJ1-2; D may be TRBD1 (6 bases). Trimming took off 11 bases at V and 2 bases at J, with 15 bases between the two ends. Per germline, CDR1 SGHVS and CDR2 FQNEAQ. The CDR3 consists of 13 residues. The CDR3 loop reads CASGQGSNYGYTF. The DNA of the CDR3 is TGTGCCTCGGGGCAGGGGTCCAACTATGGCTACACCTTC.

The chain is built from TRBV10-3 and TRBJ2-3; D uncertain. Per the germline V gene, CDR1 is ENHRY and CDR2 is SYGVKD. The CDR3 covers 11 residues. Trimming cost V 10 bases and J 0 bases, with 5 bases left between them. The CDR3 DNA reads TGTGCCACTACTAGCACAGATACGCAGTATTTT. Its protein is CATTSTDTQYF.

This rearrangement joins TRBV7-9 to TRBJ2-7; 9 bases map to TRBD1. The trim removed 4 bases at V and 3 bases at J, leaving 7 bases unmatched. This CDR3 is built from 15 residues. From germline, CDR1 is SEHNR and CDR2 FQNEAQ (reference sequence). The CDR3 spells CASSSRGQGIYEQYF. CDR3 coding DNA: TGTGCCAGCAGCTCAAGGGGACAGGGAATCTACGAGCAGTACTTC. The variable domain in full, with the rest retrieved from reference TRBV7-9 and TRBJ2-7, is DTGVSQNPRHKITKRGQNVTFRCDPISEHNRLYWYRQTLGQGPEFLTYFQNEAQLEKSRLLSDRFSAERPKGSFSTLEIQRTEQGDSAMYLCASSSRGQGIYEQYFGPGTRLTVT.

The chain joins TRBV19 to TRBJ1-2; 8 positions agree with TRBD1. Germline V gene lookup returns CDR1 LNHDA and CDR2 SQIVND (reference sequence). This CDR3 contains 15 residues. V lost 5 bases to trimming and J lost 5 bases; unmatched junction nucleotides: 10. DNA for the CDR3: TGTGCCAGTAGTGGGCGACAGGGGAGCGGGTATGGCTACACCTTC. It translates to CASSGRQGSGYGYTF.

In this sample, this clonotype turned up many times. The V gene is TRBV5-1, the J gene TRBJ1-1; TRBD1 might be the D (5 bases). V lost 0 bases and J 3 bases, leaving 12 bases between the germline ends. The CDR3 consists of 15 residues. CDR1 and CDR2 from the germline V gene are SGHRS and YFSETQ. CDR3 sequence reads: CASSLAPGIDTEAFF. CDR3 coding DNA: TGCGCCAGCAGCTTGGCCCCAGGGATTGACACTGAAGCTTTCTTT.

This clonotype was recorded many times. This chain joins TRBV5-5 and TRBJ1-5; weak D call: TRBD1 (5 bases). Looked up from germline, CDR1 is SGHKS and CDR2 is YYEKEE (reference sequence). Trimming left V 1 base short and J 0 bases short, with 11 bases between. CDR3 size: 16 residues. The CDR3 is CASSLFRESSNQPQHF. CDR3 nucleotides: TGTGCCAGCAGCTTGTTCAGGGAATCTAGCAATCAGCCCCAGCATTTT. The full variable domain, in which reference TRBV5-5 and TRBJ1-5 provide the parts outside the CDR3, is DAGVTQSPTHLIKTRGQQVTLRCSPISGHKSVSWYQQVLGQGPQFIFQYYEKEERGRGNFPDRFSARQFPNYSSELNVNALLLGDSALYLCASSLFRESSNQPQHFGDGTRLSIL.

V usage is TRBV6-1 and J usage is TRBJ1-1, with a tentative D call TRBD1 (5 bases). Looked up from germline, CDR1 is MNHNS and CDR2 is SASEGT. CDR3 length: 14 residues. Trimming removed 3 bases at V and 0 bases at J, with 8 bases between. The CDR3 DNA sequence: TGTGCCAGCAGTGAGGCAGGGATGAACACTGAAGCTTTCTTT. This translates into CASSEAGMNTEAFF.

This clonotype was seen ten or more times. The rearrangement uses TRBV12-3 or TRBV12-4 and TRBJ1-5, with 8 bases fitting TRBD1. Trimming at V came to 4 bases and at J to 6 bases, leaving 8 bases not matched to a gene. CDR3 length: 15 amino acids. CDR3 DNA sequence: TGTGCCAGCAGTTCCCAGGGGGCGCTGGGTCAGCCCCAGCATTTT. It yields the protein CASSSQGALGQPQHF.

A few counts support this clonotype. J is TRBJ2-3 and V is TRBV29-1, with D perhaps matching TRBD1 (6 bases). The CDR3 has 12 residues. Looked up from germline, CDR1 is SQVTM and CDR2 is ANQGSEA. V lost 7 bases and J lost 5, with 13 bases in between. CDR3 DNA: TGCAGCGGAAGCCTAGGGGGAGATACGCAGTATTTT. Its protein product is CSGSLGGDTQYF.

This clonotype was counted between two and nine times. The chain couples TRBV20-1 to TRBJ2-1; D gene unclear. The CDR3 runs 14 residues. Trimming pared 3 bases from V and 4 bases from J, leaving 13 bases between. Germline assignment: CDR1 DFQATT and CDR2 SNEGSKA (reference sequence). CDR3 DNA sequence: TGCAGTGCTAGGGTCCCGGGTGCGTACAATGAGCAGTTCTTC. Encoded protein: CSARVPGAYNEQFF.

The genes are TRBV11-2 and TRBJ2-2, with D perhaps TRBD2 (5 bases). The CDR3 has 14 residues. Trimming pared 11 bases from V and 4 bases from J, leaving 17 bases between. Germline V CDR1 and CDR2: SGHAT, FQNNGV. CDR3 in amino acids: CASSTALVTGELFF. In DNA form, the CDR3 reads TGTGCCTCTAGCACGGCGTTGGTCACCGGGGAGCTGTTTTTT.

Ten or more counts support this clonotype. The chain recombines TRBV7-9 with TRBJ2-7; D is ambiguous. Germline V gives CDR1 SEHNR, CDR2 FQNEAQ (reference sequence). The CDR3 runs to 14 residues. The V gene lost 4 bases and the J gene lost 3 bases, with 13 bases spanning the gap. The CDR3 loop is CASSSDLNVYEQYF. CDR3 DNA sequence: TGTGCCAGCAGCTCTGATTTAAACGTCTACGAGCAGTACTTC.

This clonotype was seen at least ten times. V gene TRBV12-3 or TRBV12-4 combines with J gene TRBJ1-6; tentative D call: TRBD1 (5 bases). The germline V and J ends were trimmed by 3 bases and 9 bases, with 18 bases remaining between them. The length of the CDR3 is 16 residues. The CDR3 DNA follows: TGTGCCAGCAGTTTCAGTGCACAGGTTGTTGGTTCACCCCTCCACTTT. It yields the protein CASSFSAQVVGSPLHF.